The entry that follows covers one TCR beta chain sequence. Antigen specificity is unknown. These data are taken from a study of T cells in localized non-small cell lung cancer. The method was immunoSEQ multiplex PCR; TCRdb's version includes in-frame clones alone and lacks a portion of them. Of around 35,000 clones listed, 93% are singletons. The trim removed 6 bases at V and 7 bases at J, leaving 11 bases unmatched. The CDR3 contains 14 residues. From germline, CDR1 is MNHNS and CDR2 SASEGT. Study-wide results and limits: Multi-region tumor sequencing was not done, so intratumor heterogeneity could not be excluded. Adjacent uninvolved lung had the highest clonality, suggesting focused antigen responses. The study detected a median roughly 61 of the top 100 tumor clones in adjacent lung. Density of T cells in blood, when higher, went with longer overall survival.

The J gene is TRBJ2-7, the V gene TRBV6-1; 8 nucleotides agree with TRBD1. The sample here was peripheral blood, taken before any cancer treatment. This sequence originates from a female donor older than 55 with stage I lung adenocarcinoma. This CDR3 reads CASSLWPGTGEQYF. CDR3 DNA sequence: TGTGCCAGCAGCCTTTGGCCCGGGACAGGTGAGCAGTACTTC.